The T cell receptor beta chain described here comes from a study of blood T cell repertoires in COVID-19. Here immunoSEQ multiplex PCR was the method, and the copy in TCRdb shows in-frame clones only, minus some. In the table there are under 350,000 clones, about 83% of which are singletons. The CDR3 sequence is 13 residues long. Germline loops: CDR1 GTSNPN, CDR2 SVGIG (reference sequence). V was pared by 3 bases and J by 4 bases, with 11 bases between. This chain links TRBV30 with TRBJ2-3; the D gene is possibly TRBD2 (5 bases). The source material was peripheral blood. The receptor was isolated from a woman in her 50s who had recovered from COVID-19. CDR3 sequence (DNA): TGTGCCTGGAGGAGGGAAGACGCAGATACGCAGTATTTT. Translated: CAWRREDADTQYF.